These 15 T cell receptor beta chains were all obtained from the same sample, sequenced in a study of blood T cells in healthy people across ages. A second PCR of 7 to 11 cycles used a sample-barcoded 5' primer and a J-beta primer mix. TCRdb re-analysed the 5' RACE reads in MiXCR, keeping a single row per CDR3 protein. The table has about 1.1 million distinct CDR3 sequences, around two fifths seen once. Sequencing was carried out using blood. These receptors came from a man aged 18-30 years in good health.

With respect to this clonotype: The junction departs from the called germline gene at one end, perhaps through a read error. The rearrangement uses TRBV6-6 and TRBJ2-1; a weak D match, TRBD2 (5 bases). CDR1 is MNHNY and CDR2 is SVGAGI in the germline V gene (reference sequence). The CDR3 has 15 residues. The CDR3 DNA sequence: TGTGCCAGCAGTTATAATGAGGGTAACCACAATGAGCGGTTCTTC. This codes for CASSYNEGNHNERFF.

The chain uses TRBV4-1 and TRBJ1-4; 7 nucleotides line up with TRBD1. Trimming cost V 1 base and J 3 bases; bases outside gene matches: 17. The germline CDR1 and CDR2 sequences are MGHRA and YSYEKL. This CDR3 contains 20 residues. In DNA, the CDR3 is TGCGCCAGCAGCCAAGTACCAGATGCCAGGACTCAGGGGGCTAATGAAAAACTGTTTTTT. The encoded protein is CASSQVPDARTQGANEKLFF.

There are a few counts of this clonotype. V and J are TRBV29-1 and TRBJ1-2, with unresolved D. The CDR3 sequence is 12 residues long. Germline CDR1 SQVTM, CDR2 ANQGSEA. V lost 3 bases, J lost 8 bases, and 13 bases lay in between. The CDR3 sequence is CSVDRAPGGYTF. The CDR3 DNA follows: TGCAGCGTTGACCGGGCCCCGGGCGGCTACACCTTC. Full variable domain (outside the CDR3, taken from reference TRBV29-1 and TRBJ1-2): SAVISQKPSRDICQRGTSLTIQCQVDSQVTMMFWYRQQPGQSLTLIATANQGSEATYESGFVIDKFPISRPNLTFSTLTVSNMSPEDSSIYLCSVDRAPGGYTFGSGTRLTVV.

In the case of this clonotype: At one end the junction does not follow the germline gene, possibly because of a read error. The V gene is TRBV12-3 or TRBV12-4, the J gene TRBJ1-5; D gene unclear. CDR3 length: 15 amino acids. This CDR3 is CASSLARGDSWPQHF. The CDR3 region has the DNA TGTGCCAGCAGCTTAGCCCGCGGAGACTCATGGCCCCAGCATTTT.

The chain employs TRBV10-3 and TRBJ1-1; no clear D gene. The CDR3 loop spans 12 amino acids. V lost 9 bases to trimming and J lost 1 base, with 9 bases between them. Germline loops: CDR1 ENHRY, CDR2 SYGVKD. The CDR3 bases are TGTGCCATTCGCCTGGAGAACACTGAAGCTTTCTTT. This sequence encodes CAIRLENTEAFF.

As DNA, the CDR3 is TGTGCCACCAGCGCACAGGGGGCGAGCAATGAGCAGTTCTTC. It codes for CATSAQGASNEQFF. The rearrangement uses TRBV15 and TRBJ2-1; TRBD1 aligns across 9 bases. The ends lost 5 bases at V and 6 bases at J; junction bases unmatched: 5. Per germline, CDR1 LNHNV and CDR2 YYDKDF (reference sequence). The CDR3 has 14 amino acids.

This rearrangement joins TRBV25-1 to TRBJ1-1; D call uncertain. Germline CDR1 is MGHDK and CDR2 is SYGVNS. The CDR3 has 16 residues. Trimming pared 0 bases from V and 0 bases from J, leaving 11 bases between. CDR3 region: CASSEYPDGLNTEAFF. The CDR3 DNA reads as TGTGCCAGCAGTGAATACCCGGACGGGTTGAACACTGAAGCTTTCTTT. Using reference TRBV25-1 and TRBJ1-1 for the parts outside the CDR3, the full variable domain is EADIYQTPRYLVIGTGKKITLECSQTMGHDKMYWYQQDPGMELHLIHYSYGVNSTEKGDLSSESTVSRIRTEHFPLTLESARPSHTSQYLCASSEYPDGLNTEAFFGQGTRLTVV.

This CDR3 reads CASRIPGQGSYEQYF. The CDR3 DNA follows: TGTGCCAGCCGTATTCCGGGACAGGGATCCTACGAGCAGTACTTC. This rearrangement joins TRBV6-5 to TRBJ2-7, with 9 nucleotides matching TRBD1. CDR1 is MNHEY, CDR2 SVGAGI, per germline. J lost 1 base, V lost 8 bases, and 9 bases had no gene match. This CDR3 has 15 amino acids.

V usage is TRBV7-9 and J usage is TRBJ2-1, with TRBD1 matching over 7 bases. TRBJ2-7 matches the DNA end more closely, so the J call is doubtful. CDR1 is SEHNR, CDR2 FQNEAQ, per germline (reference sequence). The CDR3 spans 14 residues. CDR3 in DNA: TGTGCCAGCAGCGCCCCGGGACAGTACAATGAGCAGTACTTC. Residues: CASSAPGQYNEQYF.

This clonotype occurred a few times. The gene calls are TRBV20-1 and TRBJ2-1, with D possibly called TRBD1 or TRBD2 (6 bases each). CDR1 and CDR2 (germline): DFQATT, SNEGSKA (reference sequence). V was trimmed by 3 bases and J by 1 base, leaving 16 bases between them. The CDR3 length is 16 residues. The CDR3 sequence: CSARMGEGGSYNEQFF. The CDR3 nucleotides are TGCAGTGCTAGGATGGGTGAGGGGGGATCCTACAATGAGCAGTTCTTC.

The rearrangement uses TRBV28 and TRBJ1-4, with 8 bases fitting TRBD1. The V gene's germline CDR1 is MDHEN and CDR2 SYDVKM. The CDR3 has 15 amino acids. The V segment lost 4 bases and the J segment 8 bases; nucleotides outside the gene matches: 9. The CDR3 nucleotides are TGTGCCAGCAGTTCCCCGGCACAGGGGGAAGAAAAACTGTTTTTT. Translating it yields CASSSPAQGEEKLFF.

This clonotype was observed a single time. The V and J genes are TRBV20-1 and TRBJ1-5; D is uncertain. CDR1 is DFQATT, CDR2 SNEGSKA, per germline (reference sequence). The CDR3 has 14 amino acids. V was clipped by 0 bases and J by 6 bases, with 12 bases between them. CDR3 sequence (DNA): TGCAGTGCTAGAGACCGCCCTTACAGTCAGCCCCAGCATTTT. Its translation: CSARDRPYSQPQHF.

Many counts were recorded for this clonotype. The rearrangement joins TRBV10-3 to TRBJ2-3; 10 positions match TRBD2. The trim removed 4 bases at V and 0 bases at J, leaving 10 bases unmatched. Germline CDR1 ENHRY, CDR2 SYGVKD. The CDR3 sequence is 18 residues long. CDR3 sequence reads: CAISASSSGGSSTDTQYF. In DNA, the CDR3 is TGTGCCATCAGTGCTTCGTCTAGCGGGGGCTCTAGCACAGATACGCAGTATTTT.

V and J are TRBV14 and TRBJ1-2; a possible D gene is TRBD1 (5 bases). CDR3 size: 18 residues. V lost 0 bases and J 7 bases, leaving 24 bases between the germline ends. In germline, CDR1 is SGHDN, CDR2 FVKESK. CDR3: CASSQEWWFGGSLAGYTF. DNA for the CDR3: TGTGCCAGCAGCCAAGAATGGTGGTTCGGGGGGTCCCTCGCTGGCTACACCTTC.

Worth noting for this clonotype: A much larger clone differs by one base, so this may be a read error. V gene TRBV20-1 combines with J gene TRBJ2-1; D gene uncertain. The end of the DNA fits TRBJ2-7 better, so the J call may be wrong. The CDR3 extends over 12 amino acids. Germline V gene sequence: CDR1 DFQATT, CDR2 SNEGSKA (reference sequence). The CDR3 DNA reads as TGCAGTGCCCGCCTTCTGGGCAATGAGCAGTACTTC. Its protein is CSARLLGNEQYF.